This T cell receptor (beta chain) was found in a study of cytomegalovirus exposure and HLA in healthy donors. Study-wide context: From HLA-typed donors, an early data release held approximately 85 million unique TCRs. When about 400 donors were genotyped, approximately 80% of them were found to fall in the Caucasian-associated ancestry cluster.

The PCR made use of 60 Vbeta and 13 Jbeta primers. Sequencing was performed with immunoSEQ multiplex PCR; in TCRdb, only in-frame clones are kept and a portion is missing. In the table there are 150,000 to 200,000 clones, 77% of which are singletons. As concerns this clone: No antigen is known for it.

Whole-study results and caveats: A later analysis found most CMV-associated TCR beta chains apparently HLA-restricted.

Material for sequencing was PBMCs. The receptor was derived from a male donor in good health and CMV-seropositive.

This chain's CDR3 is CAWSVGAIEQFF. The CDR3 nucleotides read TGTGCCTGGAGTGTGGGAGCCATTGAGCAGTTCTTC. The chain has TRBV30 and TRBJ2-1; D is perhaps TRBD2 (5 bases). The ends were cut back, 0 bases at V and 9 bases at J, with 9 bases in the middle. CDR1 and CDR2 from the germline V gene are GTSNPN and SVGIG (reference sequence). The length of the CDR3 is 12 residues.